Shown below are 24 T cell receptor beta chains from a single sample sequenced in a study of T cells expressing NK-cell markers. TCRdb reprocessed the 5' RACE reads; each CDR3 protein has one entry and no DNA is given. The sample includes over 250,000 distinct CDR3 sequences. Sequences were obtained from blood T cells: a sorted CD56 or NKG2C T cell subset, CD4+ or CD8+ T cells, or bulk PBMC T cells (not recorded which). These receptors all come from a woman aged 18-70 years in good health.

The genes are TRBV5-1 and TRBJ2-3; without DNA, the TCRdb call of TRBD2 cannot be checked. CDR3 length equals 16 residues. Germline V lookup: CDR1 SGHRS, CDR2 YFSETQ. CDR3 loop: CASSLEGWQVKDTQYF.

The chain is built from TRBV9 and TRBJ1-6. From germline, CDR1 is SGDLS and CDR2 YYNGEE. The CDR3 is made up of 16 amino acids. The CDR3 loop reads CASSVAGSSYNSPLHF.

The CDR3 sequence: CASSNCDSPTGELFF. The chain uses TRBV21-1 and TRBJ2-2; TCRdb returns TRBD1, unconfirmable since there is no DNA. TRBV21-1 is shown as a pseudogene. The CDR3 length is 15 residues.

The gene calls are TRBV28 and TRBJ2-1; without DNA, the TCRdb call of TRBD2 cannot be checked. The CDR3 is 16 amino acids. Germline loops: CDR1 MDHEN, CDR2 SYDVKM. The CDR3 reads CASAGQRGSSYNEQFF.

This chain uses TRBV5-6 with TRBJ1-4. Germline loops: CDR1 SGHDT, CDR2 YYEEEE. CDR3 size: 14 residues. The CDR3 spells CASSLGRANEKLFF.

The rearrangement uses TRBV12-3 or TRBV12-4 and TRBJ2-7; TCRdb proposes TRBD1, but this gene call is untestable without DNA. CDR3 length equals 17 residues. The CDR3: CASSLGGGRGSSYEQYF.

This chain connects TRBV20-1 to TRBJ2-3; TCRdb lists TRBD1, though no DNA is available to test this call. Germline CDR1 and CDR2: DFQATT and SNEGSKA (reference sequence). The CDR3 totals 14 residues. CDR3 sequence reads: CSWVGGDSTDTQYF.

The gene calls are TRBV11-2 and TRBJ1-2; without DNA, the TCRdb call of TRBD1 cannot be checked. The CDR3 contains 19 residues. CDR1 and CDR2 (germline): SGHAT, FQNNGV. The CDR3 loop reads CASSLWSSRMGTKNYGYTF.

The chain has TRBV5-6 and TRBJ2-5; TCRdb gives TRBD2 as the D gene, but with no DNA this cannot be confirmed. The CDR3 is made up of 16 amino acids. CDR1 is SGHDT and CDR2 is YYEEEE in the germline V gene. CDR3 in amino acids: CASSLFGTSGQETQYF.

The CDR3: CASRLRTSSTDTQYF. This chain joins TRBV7-9 and TRBJ2-3; TCRdb picks TRBD1, but there is no DNA to check that call. The CDR3 runs 15 residues. Germline V CDR1 and CDR2: SEHNR, FQNEAQ (reference sequence). Combining the CDR3 with reference TRBV7-9 and TRBJ2-3 gives the whole variable domain DTGVSQNPRHKITKRGQNVTFRCDPISEHNRLYWYRQTLGQGPEFLTYFQNEAQLEKSRLLSDRFSAERPKGSFSTLEIQRTEQGDSAMYLCASRLRTSSTDTQYFGPGTRLTVL.

J is TRBJ2-3 and V is TRBV4-3. The CDR3 is made up of 13 amino acids. Germline lookup yields CDR1 LGHNA and CDR2 YSLEER. CDR3 region: CASSQESRDTQYF.

The chain recombines TRBV7-6 with TRBJ1-2; checking the TCRdb D call of TRBD1 is not possible without DNA. Germline CDR1 reads SGHVS; CDR2 reads FNYEAQ. The CDR3 extends over 15 amino acids. CDR3 in amino acids: CASSTGQGGTYGYTF. The complete variable domain, with remaining parts taken from reference TRBV7-6 and TRBJ1-2, reads GAGVSQSPRYKVTKRGQDVALRCDPISGHVSLYWYRQALGQGPEFLTYFNYEAQQDKSGLPNDRFSAERPEGSISTLTIQRTEQRDSAMYRCASSTGQGGTYGYTFGSGTRLTVV.

The chain couples TRBV7-8 to TRBJ2-1; TCRdb selects TRBD2, and the lack of DNA leaves this call unchecked. The CDR3 covers 13 residues. Per germline, CDR1 SGHVS and CDR2 FQNEAQ. The CDR3 spells CASSLLAGVEQFF.

The chain is built from TRBV5-4 and TRBJ2-5; TCRdb designates TRBD2, a call that cannot be tested without DNA. The CDR3 loop spans 16 amino acids. Germline-derived CDR1 and CDR2 are SGHNT and YYREEE (reference sequence). Here the CDR3 reads CASSLGGVQYQETQYF. The variable domain in full, completed from reference TRBV5-4 and TRBJ2-5, reads ETGVTQSPTHLIKTRGQQVTLRCSSQSGHNTVSWYQQALGQGPQFIFQYYREEENGRGNFPPRFSGLQFPNYSSELNVNALELDDSALYLCASSLGGVQYQETQYFGPGTRLLVL.

The J gene is TRBJ2-5, the V gene TRBV7-9; TCRdb's D gene call, TRBD2, goes unchecked for lack of DNA. Germline V gene data show CDR1 as SEHNR and CDR2 as FQNEAQ (reference sequence). The CDR3 totals 15 residues. This CDR3 reads CASSLGAGTPETQYF.

The gene calls are TRBV25-1 and TRBJ2-1; there is no DNA to check the TCRdb D call of TRBD1. Germline V gives CDR1 MGHDK, CDR2 SYGVNS. The CDR3 has 16 residues. The CDR3 is CASSDITGGAGYEQFF.

This chain links TRBV20-1 with TRBJ2-5; without DNA, the TCRdb call of TRBD2 cannot be checked. The CDR3 runs 15 residues. CDR1 is DFQATT, CDR2 SNEGSKA, per germline (reference sequence). Here the CDR3 reads CSAGKAGGPKETQYF.

The chain links TRBV6-1 to TRBJ2-5; the D call from TCRdb, TRBD2, cannot be confirmed without DNA. Germline loops: CDR1 MNHNS, CDR2 SASEGT. CDR3 length: 13 amino acids. The CDR3 sequence: CASRTSGRETQYF.

The V gene is TRBV12-3 or TRBV12-4, the J gene TRBJ1-6; TCRdb picks TRBD1, but there is no DNA to check that call. There are 17 residues in the CDR3. The CDR3 reads CASSLVLAQGGNSPLHF.

The rearrangement joins TRBV20-1 to TRBJ1-1. Germline CDR1 reads DFQATT; CDR2 reads SNEGSKA (reference sequence). CDR3 length equals 11 residues. The CDR3 loop is CSAYRIFAAFF.

The rearrangement uses TRBV3-1 and TRBJ2-1; TCRdb's D call of TRBD2 is untestable without DNA. In germline, CDR1 is LGHDT, CDR2 YNNKEL (reference sequence). The CDR3 is made up of 20 amino acids. The CDR3 is CASSQGPERGALSSYNEQFF.

This sequence joins TRBV12-3 or TRBV12-4 and TRBJ1-2; TCRdb reports TRBD1, a call that lacks DNA to check it against. The CDR3 spans 14 residues. Here the CDR3 reads CASSSFTGVYGYTF.

This sequence joins TRBV4-2 and TRBJ2-6; TCRdb indicates TRBD1, and absent DNA this call remains unverified. This CDR3 region has 16 residues. The germline gives CDR1 LGHNA, CDR2 YNFKEQ. The CDR3: CASSQDTSGRANVLTF.

The CDR3 reads CASSLPLLNTEAFF. This chain connects TRBV7-9 to TRBJ1-1. The CDR3 consists of 14 residues. The germline CDR1 and CDR2 sequences are SEHNR and FQNEAQ (reference sequence). The whole variable domain, remainder taken from reference TRBV7-9 and TRBJ1-1, is DTGVSQNPRHKITKRGQNVTFRCDPISEHNRLYWYRQTLGQGPEFLTYFQNEAQLEKSRLLSDRFSAERPKGSFSTLEIQRTEQGDSAMYLCASSLPLLNTEAFFGQGTRLTVV.